This T cell receptor (beta chain) was recovered during a study of T cells in Graves' hyperthyroidism and ophthalmopathy. The study's findings and limits: Before onset, by a median of approximately 6.8 months, the model predicted ophthalmopathy.

V was clipped by 5 bases and J by 3 bases; unmatched bases: 13. The CDR3 extends over 18 amino acids. In germline, CDR1 is MNHEY, CDR2 SMNVEV (reference sequence). This clonotype has more than one count but fewer than ten. Its antigen is unidentified. The conserved phenylalanine or tryptophan normally closing the CDR3 is absent here, so this likely arose from a read error. Newly diagnosed hyperthyroidism patients aged 18 to 65 years had disease lasting under 2 months. Not enrolled were patients with uncontrolled infection, other autoimmune disease, pregnancy or lactation. Amplified TCR beta CDR3 regions derived from RNA transcripts. The HTBI primer set served for first-round RT-PCR of the TCR CDR3. Using its own MiXCR run on the multiplex PCR reads, TCRdb lists one record per CDR3 protein. The sample gives over 200,000 distinct CDR3 sequences, more than 14% of which show up once; about 14% is in the top ten.

The TCR comes from a woman in her thirties or forties with Graves' hyperthyroidism that later progressed to Graves' ophthalmopathy. V gene TRBV27 combines with J gene TRBJ2-2, with 9 positions matching TRBD2. Sequences were obtained from blood. Here the CDR3 reads CASSRLKLAGRDTGELFS. The CDR3 DNA sequence: TGTGCCAGCAGTCGGCTAAAACTAGCGGGTCGAGACACCGGGGAGCTGTTTTCT.